What follows describes a single T cell receptor (beta chain). What it binds is unknown. Everyone who donated was a Caucasian adult who lived in Nashville, Tennessee. This specimen comes from a study of shared clonotypes between healthy human individuals. Study-wide results and limits: Across subsets, estimated richness was generally greater for naive than for memory populations. Generation of non-shared clonotypes was less probable than generation of clonotypes shared by all four donors.

Germline V lookup: CDR1 GTSNPN, CDR2 SVGIG (reference sequence). V shed 6 bases and J 5 bases; nucleotides not matched to a gene: 7. The CDR3 runs 13 residues. DNA at around 190 ng, tens of thousands of T cell genomes, went into sorted-subset replicate PCRs. This table comes from immunoSEQ multiplex PCR, and its TCRdb copy is limited to in-frame clones, with some not included. The table includes about 960,000 clones, more than 75% detected once. The V call is TRBV30, the J call TRBJ2-3, with 8 bases that match TRBD1. This TCR derives from a man younger than 30 in good health. The material sequenced was memory CD4+ T cells sorted from blood. Subset: CD45RA-negative fraction. CDR3 region: CACVQGVVDTQYF. Written as DNA, the CDR3 is TGTGCCTGCGTACAGGGGGTAGTAGATACGCAGTATTTT.